This T cell receptor (beta chain) came from a study of blood T cell repertoires in COVID-19. Produced via immunoSEQ multiplex PCR; TCRdb's table is partial and in-frame only. The sample has more than 300,000 clones, around 88% seen once. Per germline, CDR1 LGHNA and CDR2 YNFKEQ. Trimming removed 0 bases from V and 5 bases from J, with 13 bases in between. The CDR3 spans 15 residues. This TCR came from a woman aged 30 to 39 with COVID-19, enrolled during active disease. Sequenced sample: peripheral blood. The chain couples TRBV4-2 to TRBJ2-5; D might be TRBD2 (5 bases). CDR3 bases: TGTGCCAGCAGCCAAGAAGACTACCTCACCGAGACCCAGTACTTC. Its translation is CASSQEDYLTETQYF.